Below, 4 T cell receptor beta chains from the same sample are listed, as sequenced in a study of T cells in Graves' hyperthyroidism and ophthalmopathy. Template material for amplifying TCR beta CDR3 regions consisted of RNA transcripts. The study used the HTBI primer set for a first-round RT-PCR of the TCR CDR3. TCRdb analysed the multiplex PCR reads with MiXCR anew, one entry per CDR3 protein. The sample consists of about 640,000 distinct CDR3 sequences, 13% to 15% of them appearing once. Sequenced input: blood. The receptors here all came from a woman aged 45-65 years with Graves' ophthalmopathy.

This clonotype was detected only a few times. The chain combines TRBV6-1 with TRBJ2-1, with 8 bases matching TRBD2. Germline assignment: CDR1 MNHNS and CDR2 SASEGT. This CDR3 contains 16 residues. Germline trimming cut 3 bases from V and 3 bases from J; bases unmatched to any gene: 7. The CDR3 sequence: CASSEGAGVIYNEQFF. The CDR3 bases are TGTGCCAGCAGTGAGGGAGCGGGAGTAATCTACAATGAGCAGTTCTTC.

Ten or more counts support this clonotype. This chain connects TRBV18 to TRBJ1-4; perhaps TRBD1 as D (5 bases). V was cut by 3 bases and J by 11 bases, with 22 bases left in between. The CDR3 contains 16 residues. Germline CDR1 is KGHSH and CDR2 is LQKENI. Here the CDR3 DNA reads TGTGCCAGCTCACCTCTCAAATCCGCACAGGCGGAGAAACTGTTTTTT. This gives the protein CASSPLKSAQAEKLFF.

The chain employs TRBV28 and TRBJ2-5; 10 bases are shared with TRBD2. The J segment lost 4 bases and the V segment lost 3 bases, leaving 8 bases of the junction unmatched. Germline V gene sequence: CDR1 MDHEN, CDR2 SYDVKM. CDR3 length: 16 residues. The CDR3 DNA reads TGTGCCAGCAGTTTCTCTAGCGGGAGAGTGGGAGAGACCCAGTACTTC. Amino acid sequence: CASSFSSGRVGETQYF.

This clonotype was counted at least ten times. The chain uses TRBV5-1 and TRBJ1-4, with a possible D match to TRBD1 (5 bases). The germline V gene encodes CDR1 SGHRS and CDR2 YFSETQ. V shed 0 bases and J shed 7 bases, with 16 bases lying between them. The CDR3 extends over 16 amino acids. The CDR3 coding sequence is TGCGCCAGCAGCTTGGGGACAAGTCGGAGAGGTGAAAAACTGTTTTTT. Its translation: CASSLGTSRRGEKLFF.